Listed below are T cell receptor beta chains from one sample, sequenced in a study of CD8+ T cells in alopecia areata. The protocol was immunoSEQ multiplex PCR, while the TCRdb copy is restricted to in-frame clones and leaves out a portion. The table lists roughly 190,000 clones, less than 70% of them singletons, with 1.3% in the top ten. Sequencing was performed on CD4+ T cells sorted from blood, taken around week 49, from a patient treated with tofacitinib. All receptors derive from a human donor with alopecia areata. The CDR3 runs from the conserved cysteine through the conserved F or W. The D gene is left open where the match is weak. Rows give clone size only sometimes, using once, few, many, or a class for an expanded clone.

>.|.|TRBV29-1|TRBJ2-4
CSVVTGSNIQYF
TGCAGCGTAGTGACAGGATCCAACATTCAGTACTTC
>TRBD1|.|TRBV7-2|TRBJ2-3
CASSPQTGFTDTQYF
TGTGCCAGCAGCCCCCAGACAGGGTTCACAGATACGCAGTATTTT
>.|.|TRBV5-1|TRBJ2-4
CASSLDGRVNIQYF
TGCGCCAGCAGCTTGGACGGCAGGGTGAACATTCAGTACTTC
>.|.|TRBV29-1|TRBJ1-5
CSVSDRINQPQHF
TGCAGCGTTTCCGACAGGATTAATCAGCCCCAGCATTTT
>.|.|TRBV27|TRBJ1-1
CASSFIRENTEAFF
TGTGCCAGCAGTTTTATCAGGGAGAACACTGAAGCTTTCTTT
>.|.|TRBV29-1|TRBJ2-1
CSVERINEQFF
TGCAGCGTTGAAAGAATAAATGAGCAGTTCTTC
>.|.|TRBV14|TRBJ1-1
CASSQDLGTEAFF
TGTGCCAGCAGCCAAGATCTTGGAACTGAAGCTTTCTTT
>TRBD1|few|TRBV18|TRBJ2-7
CASFELEGATYEQYF
TGTGCCAGCTTTGAACTCGAGGGGGCCACCTACGAGCAGTACTTC
>.|.|TRBV19|TRBJ2-4
CATSISLGTAKNIQYF
TGTGCCACCTCGATCTCCCTAGGCACAGCCAAAAACATTCAGTACTTC
>TRBD2|.|TRBV5-4|TRBJ2-3
CASSRGLAERQGTDTQYF
TGTGCCAGCAGCAGGGGACTAGCGGAAAGACAGGGCACAGATACGCAGTATTTT
>TRBD1|many|TRBV10-3|TRBJ2-2
CAISGGDRRTGELFF
TGTGCCATCAGTGGAGGGGACAGAAGGACCGGGGAGCTGTTTTTT